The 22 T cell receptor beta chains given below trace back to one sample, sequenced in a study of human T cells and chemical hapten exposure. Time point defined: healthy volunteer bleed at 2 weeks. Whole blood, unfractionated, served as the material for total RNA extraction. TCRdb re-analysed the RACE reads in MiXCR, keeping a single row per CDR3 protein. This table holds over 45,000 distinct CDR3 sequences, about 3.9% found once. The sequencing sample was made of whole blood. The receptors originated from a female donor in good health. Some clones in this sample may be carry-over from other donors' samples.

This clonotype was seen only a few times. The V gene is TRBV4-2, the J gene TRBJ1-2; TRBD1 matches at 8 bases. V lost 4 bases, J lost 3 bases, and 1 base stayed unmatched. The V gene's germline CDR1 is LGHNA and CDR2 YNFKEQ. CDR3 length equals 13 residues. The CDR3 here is CASSPGGHYGYTF. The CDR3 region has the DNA TGTGCCAGCAGCCCAGGGGGCCACTATGGCTACACCTTC.

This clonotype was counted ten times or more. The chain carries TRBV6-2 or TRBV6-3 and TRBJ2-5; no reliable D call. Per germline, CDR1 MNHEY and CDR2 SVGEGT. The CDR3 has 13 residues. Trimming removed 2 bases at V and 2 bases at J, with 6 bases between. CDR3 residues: CASSYETQETQYF. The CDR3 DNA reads TGTGCCAGCAGTTACGAGACACAAGAGACCCAGTACTTC.

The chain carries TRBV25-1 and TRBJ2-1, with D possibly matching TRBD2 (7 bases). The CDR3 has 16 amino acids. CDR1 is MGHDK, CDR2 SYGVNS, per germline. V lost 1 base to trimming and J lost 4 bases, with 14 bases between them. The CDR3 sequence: CASSEFGGASYNEQFF. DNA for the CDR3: TGTGCCAGCAGTGAATTTGGGGGGGCCTCATACAATGAGCAGTTCTTC.

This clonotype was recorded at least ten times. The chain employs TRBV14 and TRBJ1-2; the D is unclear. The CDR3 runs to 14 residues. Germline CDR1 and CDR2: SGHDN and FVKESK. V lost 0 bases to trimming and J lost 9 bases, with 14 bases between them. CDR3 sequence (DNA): TGTGCCAGCAGCCAAGAAATCAATACGGGGAGCTACACCTTC. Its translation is CASSQEINTGSYTF.

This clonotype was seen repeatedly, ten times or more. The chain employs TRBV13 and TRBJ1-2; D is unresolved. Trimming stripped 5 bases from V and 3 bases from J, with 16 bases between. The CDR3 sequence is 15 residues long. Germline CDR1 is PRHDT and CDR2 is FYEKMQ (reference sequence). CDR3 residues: CASSPMDPEDYGYTF. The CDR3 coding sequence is TGTGCCAGCAGCCCAATGGACCCGGAGGACTATGGCTACACCTTC. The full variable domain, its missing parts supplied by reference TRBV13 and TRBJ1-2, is AAGVIQSPRHLIKEKRETATLKCYPIPRHDTVYWYQQGPGQDPQFLISFYEKMQSDKGSIPDRFSAQQFSDYHSELNMSSLELGDSALYFCASSPMDPEDYGYTFGSGTRLTVV.

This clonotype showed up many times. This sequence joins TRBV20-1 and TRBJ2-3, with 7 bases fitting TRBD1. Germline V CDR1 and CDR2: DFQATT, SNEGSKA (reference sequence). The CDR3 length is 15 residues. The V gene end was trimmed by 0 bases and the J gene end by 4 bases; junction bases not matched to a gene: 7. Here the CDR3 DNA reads TGCAGTGCTAGAGATGCCAGGGGGTCTGCAGATACGCAGTATTTT. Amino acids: CSARDARGSADTQYF.

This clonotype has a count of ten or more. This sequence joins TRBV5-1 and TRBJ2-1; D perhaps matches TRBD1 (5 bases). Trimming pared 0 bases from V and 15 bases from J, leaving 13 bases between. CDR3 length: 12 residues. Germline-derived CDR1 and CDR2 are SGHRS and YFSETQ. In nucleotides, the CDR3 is TGCGCCAGCAGCTTGGGTGACAGATTGGGGTTCTTC. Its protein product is CASSLGDRLGFF.

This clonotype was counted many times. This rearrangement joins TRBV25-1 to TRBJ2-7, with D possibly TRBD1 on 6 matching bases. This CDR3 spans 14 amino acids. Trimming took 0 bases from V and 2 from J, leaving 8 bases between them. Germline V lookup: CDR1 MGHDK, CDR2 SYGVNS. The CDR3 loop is CASSEYQGTYEQYF. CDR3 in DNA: TGTGCCAGCAGTGAATATCAGGGGACCTACGAGCAGTACTTC.

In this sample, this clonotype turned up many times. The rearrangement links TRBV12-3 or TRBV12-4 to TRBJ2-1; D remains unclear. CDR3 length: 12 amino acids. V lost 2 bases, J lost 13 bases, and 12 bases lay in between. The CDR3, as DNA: TGTGCCAGCAGTTTAAATCTGGGTCCCCAGTTCTTC. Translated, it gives CASSLNLGPQFF.

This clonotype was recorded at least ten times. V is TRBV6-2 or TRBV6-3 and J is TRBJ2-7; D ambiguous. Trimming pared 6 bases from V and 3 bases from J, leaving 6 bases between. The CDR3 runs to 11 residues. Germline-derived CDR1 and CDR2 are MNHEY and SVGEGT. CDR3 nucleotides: TGTGCCAGCAGCCGTGGCTACGAGCAGTACTTC. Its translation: CASSRGYEQYF.

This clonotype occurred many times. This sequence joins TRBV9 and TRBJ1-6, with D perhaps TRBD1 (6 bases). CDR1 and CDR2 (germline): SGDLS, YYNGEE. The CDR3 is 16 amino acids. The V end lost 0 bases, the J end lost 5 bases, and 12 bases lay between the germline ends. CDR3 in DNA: TGTGCCAGCAGCGTAGGAGTAGGGGGACATAATTCACCCCTCCACTTT. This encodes CASSVGVGGHNSPLHF.

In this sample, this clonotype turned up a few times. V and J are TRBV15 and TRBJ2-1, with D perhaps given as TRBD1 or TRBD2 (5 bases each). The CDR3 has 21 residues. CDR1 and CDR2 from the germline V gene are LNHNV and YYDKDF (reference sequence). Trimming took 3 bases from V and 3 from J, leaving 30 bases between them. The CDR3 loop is CATSRSTLSGLRDALYNEQFF. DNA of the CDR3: TGTGCCACCAGCAGGTCGACTTTAAGCGGACTCAGGGATGCACTCTACAATGAGCAGTTCTTC.

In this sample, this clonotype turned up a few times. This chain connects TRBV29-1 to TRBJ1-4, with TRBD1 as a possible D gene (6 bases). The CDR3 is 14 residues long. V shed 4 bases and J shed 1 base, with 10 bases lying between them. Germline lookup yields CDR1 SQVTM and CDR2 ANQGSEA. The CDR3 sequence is CSVVTGETNEKLFF. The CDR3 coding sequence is TGCAGCGTTGTGACAGGCGAAACTAATGAAAAACTGTTTTTT.

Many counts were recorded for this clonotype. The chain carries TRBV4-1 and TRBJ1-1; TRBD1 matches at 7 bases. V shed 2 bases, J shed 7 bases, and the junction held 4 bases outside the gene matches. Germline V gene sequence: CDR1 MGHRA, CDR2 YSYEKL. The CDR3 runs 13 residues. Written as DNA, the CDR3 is TGCGCCAGCAGCCAACTTACAGGGGATGAAGCTTTCTTT. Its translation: CASSQLTGDEAFF.

The CDR3 here is CASSPDPSQPQHF. CDR3 DNA sequence: TGTGCCAGTAGTCCCGACCCATCCCAGCCCCAGCATTTT. The J gene is TRBJ1-5, the V gene TRBV19; no clear D. Germline assignment: CDR1 LNHDA and CDR2 SQIVND (reference sequence). Between the trimmed V and J ends, which lost 5 bases and 7 bases, there was a span of 12 bases. The CDR3 covers 13 residues.

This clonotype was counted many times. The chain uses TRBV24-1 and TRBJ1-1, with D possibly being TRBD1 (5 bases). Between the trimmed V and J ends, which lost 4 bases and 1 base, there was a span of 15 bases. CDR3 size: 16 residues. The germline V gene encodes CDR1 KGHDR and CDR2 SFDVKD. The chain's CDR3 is CATSDRRLGENTEAFF. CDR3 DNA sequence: TGTGCCACCAGTGACAGGCGCCTGGGGGAGAACACTGAAGCTTTCTTT.

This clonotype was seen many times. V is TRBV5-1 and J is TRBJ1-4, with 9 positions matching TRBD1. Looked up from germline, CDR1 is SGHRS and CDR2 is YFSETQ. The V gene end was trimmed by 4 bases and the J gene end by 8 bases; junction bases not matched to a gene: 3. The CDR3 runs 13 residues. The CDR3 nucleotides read TGCGCCAGCAGCGCCGGGACAGGGGAAAAACTGTTTTTT. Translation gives CASSAGTGEKLFF.

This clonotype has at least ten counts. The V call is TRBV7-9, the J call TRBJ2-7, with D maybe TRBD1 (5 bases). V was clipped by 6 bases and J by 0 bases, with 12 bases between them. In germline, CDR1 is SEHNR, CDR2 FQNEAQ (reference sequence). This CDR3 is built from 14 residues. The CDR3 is CASSLNRPSYEQYF. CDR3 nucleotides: TGTGCCAGCAGTCTTAACAGGCCCTCCTACGAGCAGTACTTC.

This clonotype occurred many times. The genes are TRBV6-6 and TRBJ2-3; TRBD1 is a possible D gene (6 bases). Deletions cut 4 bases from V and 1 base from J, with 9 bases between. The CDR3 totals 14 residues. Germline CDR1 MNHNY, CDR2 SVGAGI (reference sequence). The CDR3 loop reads CASSFGGRTDTQYF. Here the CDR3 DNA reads TGTGCCAGCAGTTTTGGGGGCCGCACAGATACGCAGTATTTT.

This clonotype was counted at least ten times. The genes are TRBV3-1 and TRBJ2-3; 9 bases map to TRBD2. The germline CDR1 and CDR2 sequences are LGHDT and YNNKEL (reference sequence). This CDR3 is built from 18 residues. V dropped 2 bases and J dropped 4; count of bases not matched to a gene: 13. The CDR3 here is CASSQQDSGGAYADTQYF. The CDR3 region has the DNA TGTGCCAGCAGCCAACAGGATAGCGGGGGCGCCTATGCAGATACGCAGTATTTT.

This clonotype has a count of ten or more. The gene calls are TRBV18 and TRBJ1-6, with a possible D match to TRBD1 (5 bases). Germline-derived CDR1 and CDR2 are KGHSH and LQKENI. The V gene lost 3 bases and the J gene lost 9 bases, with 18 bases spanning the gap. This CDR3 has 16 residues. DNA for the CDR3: TGTGCCAGCTCACCGACTGGAGGGACCGGCGGTTCACCCCTCCACTTT. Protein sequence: CASSPTGGTGGSPLHF.

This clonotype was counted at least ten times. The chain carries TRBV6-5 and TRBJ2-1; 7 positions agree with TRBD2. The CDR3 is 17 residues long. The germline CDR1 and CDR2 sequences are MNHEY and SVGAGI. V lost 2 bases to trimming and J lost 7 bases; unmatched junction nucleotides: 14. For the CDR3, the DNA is TGTGCCAGCAGTTACGAGTTGGGCGGGGGAGTAAGGAATGAGCAGTTCTTC. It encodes CASSYELGGGVRNEQFF.